The 25 T cell receptor beta chains reported below all come from one sample, sequenced in a study of technical replicates of blood from a handful of donors (TCRdb year 2017). Library construction relied on the immunoSEQ multiplex PCR assay. TCRdb mirrors the immuneACCESS table, restricted to in-frame sequences. Some clones are absent from its copies; in checked studies, under half trace to an unresolved V gene, and the reason for the others is unknown. Counted in this sample were roughly 90,000 clones; around 93% of them appeared once. The ten largest make up 0.2% to 0.3% of the sample. The sample taken for sequencing was T cells isolated from PBMCs. All receptors come from a human donor in good health.

The rearrangement uses TRBV11-2 and TRBJ2-1, with D possibly being TRBD2 (6 bases). The CDR3 has 15 residues. The V end was cut by 2 bases, the J end by 4 bases, with 12 bases between. Germline values: CDR1 SGHAT, CDR2 FQNNGV. CDR3 in amino acids: CASSLWASEYNEQFF. CDR3 sequence (DNA): TGTGCCAGCAGCTTATGGGCTAGCGAATACAATGAGCAGTTCTTC.

V is TRBV9 and J is TRBJ2-4, with 16 bases aligning to TRBD2. The CDR3 covers 17 residues. Trimming at V came to 4 bases and at J to 8 bases, leaving 9 bases not matched to a gene. From germline, CDR1 is SGDLS and CDR2 YYNGEE. As DNA, the CDR3 is TGTGCCAGCAGCTCGGGACTAGCGGGGGGGCTGGGAGACATTCAGTACTTC. It codes for CASSSGLAGGLGDIQYF.

This chain joins TRBV4-1 and TRBJ1-1; 7 positions agree with TRBD1. Trimming at V came to 1 base and at J to 8 bases, leaving 7 bases not matched to a gene. CDR1 and CDR2 from the germline V gene are MGHRA and YSYEKL. CDR3 length: 14 residues. CDR3 residues: CASSQGKGQPEAFF. The CDR3 DNA reads TGCGCCAGCAGCCAAGGCAAGGGACAGCCAGAAGCTTTCTTT.

This clone was recorded only once. The rearrangement uses TRBV29-1 and TRBJ1-3; no reliable D call. The V gene lost 8 bases and the J gene lost 0 bases, with 11 bases spanning the gap. There are 13 residues in the CDR3. In germline, CDR1 is SQVTM, CDR2 ANQGSEA. This chain's CDR3 is CSLKSGSGNTIYF. The CDR3 DNA follows: TGCAGCCTGAAGTCGGGCTCTGGAAACACCATATATTTT.

The V gene is TRBV19, the J gene TRBJ1-6; TRBD1 agrees at 8 bases. The trim removed 5 bases at V and 5 bases at J, leaving 2 bases unmatched. Germline V lookup: CDR1 LNHDA, CDR2 SQIVND (reference sequence). The length of the CDR3 is 14 residues. The CDR3 sequence: CASSAQGDNSPLHF. The DNA of the CDR3 is TGTGCCAGTAGTGCACAGGGGGATAATTCACCCCTCCACTTT. The whole variable domain, filled in from reference TRBV19 and TRBJ1-6, reads DGGITQSPKYLFRKEGQNVTLSCEQNLNHDAMYWYRQDPGQGLRLIYYSQIVNDFQKGDIAEGYSVSREKKESFPLTVTSAQKNPTAFYLCASSAQGDNSPLHFGNGTRLTVT.

The chain uses TRBV5-1 and TRBJ2-2; 8 nucleotides agree with TRBD2. The CDR3 is 15 amino acids. Germline CDR1 and CDR2: SGHRS and YFSETQ. J gave up 4 bases and V 0 bases, and 2 bases lay outside the gene matches. The CDR3 loop reads CASSLAGGVTGELFF. CDR3 coding DNA: TGCGCCAGCAGCTTGGCGGGAGGGGTCACCGGGGAGCTGTTTTTT.

The rearrangement joins TRBV11-3 to TRBJ1-4; D unresolved. Germline CDR1 SGHNT, CDR2 YENEEA. The CDR3 covers 15 residues. The V and J ends lost 1 base and 8 bases respectively, with 14 bases between them. The CDR3 bases are TGTGCCAGCAGCTTAGGCAGGTCCGGTTCAGAAAAACTGTTTTTT. It specifies CASSLGRSGSEKLFF.

V is TRBV2 and J is TRBJ2-7; D not resolved. Trimming removed 6 bases at V and 2 bases at J, with 11 bases between. CDR3 length: 13 amino acids. CDR1 is SNHLY and CDR2 is FYNNEI in the germline V gene. The CDR3 here is CASSAQNTYEQYF. CDR3 DNA sequence: TGTGCCAGCAGCGCTCAGAACACCTACGAGCAGTACTTC.

The chain uses TRBV5-1 and TRBJ1-2; 11 nucleotides align to TRBD1. V gave up 6 bases and J gave up 7 bases; unmatched junction bases: 5. Germline V lookup: CDR1 SGHRS, CDR2 YFSETQ. This CDR3 has 13 residues. The CDR3 DNA follows: TGCGCCAGCACCCTAGGGACAGGGGGTGGCTACACCTTC. The encoded protein is CASTLGTGGGYTF.

About this clone itself: Distinct nucleotide sequences in the sample also encode this CDR3. The chain carries TRBV4-1 and TRBJ2-1, with D tentatively TRBD2 (6 bases). This CDR3 comprises 13 residues. Germline V lookup: CDR1 MGHRA, CDR2 YSYEKL. Between the trimmed V and J ends, which lost 0 bases and 7 bases, there was a span of 7 bases. The CDR3 region is CASSQDSGNEQFF. CDR3 nucleotide sequence: TGCGCCAGCAGCCAAGATAGCGGTAATGAGCAGTTCTTC.

The chain is built from TRBV2 and TRBJ1-4; TRBD1 agrees at 9 bases. The junction had 7 bases not matched to a gene; V was cut back by 6 bases and J by 8 bases. The CDR3 contains 14 residues. CDR1 and CDR2 (germline): SNHLY, FYNNEI. The chain's CDR3 is CASRLDRGEEKLFF. DNA of the CDR3: TGTGCCAGCAGATTAGACAGGGGGGAGGAAAAACTGTTTTTT. Filled out from reference TRBV2 and TRBJ1-4, the complete variable domain reads EPEVTQTPSHQVTQMGQEVILRCVPISNHLYFYWYRQILGQKVEFLVSFYNNEISEKSEIFDDQFSVERPDGSNFTLKIRSTKLEDSAMYFCASRLDRGEEKLFFGSGTQLSVL.

This chain joins TRBV2 and TRBJ1-1, with no clear D. CDR3 length: 14 amino acids. Germline CDR1 is SNHLY and CDR2 is FYNNEI. The V and J ends lost 4 bases and 0 bases respectively, with 9 bases between them. This chain's CDR3 is CASSAGEMNTEAFF. The CDR3, as DNA: TGTGCCAGCAGTGCCGGAGAAATGAACACTGAAGCTTTCTTT.

This rearrangement joins TRBV28 to TRBJ2-7; D perhaps matches TRBD2 (5 bases). Per germline, CDR1 MDHEN and CDR2 SYDVKM. The CDR3 is 14 amino acids. V lost 3 bases to trimming and J lost 3 bases, with 12 bases between them. CDR3: CASSLRVGRYEQYF. The CDR3 region has the DNA TGTGCCAGCAGTTTGAGGGTTGGGCGCTACGAGCAGTACTTC.

This clone has a handful of counts. The chain links TRBV4-1 to TRBJ1-1; D is possibly TRBD1 (5 bases). Trimming removed 1 base from V and 4 bases from J, with 10 bases in between. Germline assignment: CDR1 MGHRA and CDR2 YSYEKL. CDR3 length equals 14 residues. In nucleotides, the CDR3 is TGCGCCAGCAGCCAAGTTCGGGGGAGCACTGAAGCTTTCTTT. Translated: CASSQVRGSTEAFF.

The chain combines TRBV6-1 with TRBJ1-5; D possibly corresponds to TRBD1 (6 bases). Germline lookup yields CDR1 MNHNS and CDR2 SASEGT. Trimming left V 8 bases short and J 6 bases short, with 14 bases between. The CDR3 runs to 13 residues. The CDR3, as DNA: TGTGCCAGCCTACACAGGGAGGGTCAGCCCCAGCATTTT. The encoded protein is CASLHREGQPQHF.

The chain employs TRBV4-2 and TRBJ2-7, with 11 positions matching TRBD2. Germline CDR1 is LGHNA and CDR2 is YNFKEQ. V lost 5 bases to trimming and J lost 4 bases; unmatched junction nucleotides: 4. This CDR3 is 14 amino acids long. The CDR3 protein is CASSNSGRDYEQYF. The CDR3 DNA is TGTGCCAGCAGCAATAGCGGGAGGGATTACGAGCAGTACTTC.

This chain links TRBV15 with TRBJ2-7, with 11 bases fitting TRBD2. Germline CDR1 LNHNV, CDR2 YYDKDF (reference sequence). The CDR3 contains 15 residues. V was clipped by 0 bases and J by 4 bases; unmatched bases: 2. CDR3 DNA sequence: TGTGCCACCAGCAGAGAGGCTAGCGGGGGGTACGAGCAGTACTTC. Protein: CATSREASGGYEQYF.

Here the CDR3 reads CASSLSRGGYTF. The CDR3 DNA sequence: TGCGCCAGCAGCTTGTCTCGGGGGGGCTACACCTTC. The chain employs TRBV5-1 and TRBJ1-2, with D possibly being TRBD1 (5 bases). The V and J ends lost 1 base and 8 bases respectively, with 9 bases between them. CDR1 is SGHRS, CDR2 YFSETQ, per germline. The CDR3 is 12 residues long.

The chain uses TRBV11-2 and TRBJ2-7, with 9 bases identical to TRBD1. CDR1 and CDR2 (germline): SGHAT, FQNNGV. The V segment lost 1 base and the J segment 2 bases; nucleotides outside the gene matches: 6. This CDR3 has 16 amino acids. This CDR3 reads CASSLATGGLTYEQYF. The CDR3 DNA reads TGTGCCAGCAGCTTAGCGACAGGGGGGCTGACCTACGAGCAGTACTTC.

The CDR3 bases are TGCGCCAGCAGTCCGGGACTAGCGGGGCACAATGAGCAGTTCTTC. Protein product: CASSPGLAGHNEQFF. The rearrangement links TRBV10-1 to TRBJ2-1; the match to TRBD2 covers 13 bases. Looked up from germline, CDR1 is WNHNN and CDR2 is SYGVQD (reference sequence). The CDR3 totals 15 residues. V was clipped by 5 bases and J by 5 bases; unmatched bases: 3.

The CDR3 sequence: CASVGRVGQPQHF. Written as DNA, the CDR3 is TGTGCTAGTGTGGGCAGGGTGGGACAGCCCCAGCATTTT. The chain uses TRBV12-5 and TRBJ1-5; maybe TRBD1 (5 bases). The V gene's germline CDR1 is LGHNT and CDR2 FRNRAP. V lost 7 bases to trimming and J lost 7 bases, with 14 bases between them. The CDR3 is made up of 13 amino acids.

The chain has TRBV5-1 and TRBJ2-1, with TRBD1 identical over 8 bases. Trimming removed 3 bases from V and 6 bases from J; junction bases left unmatched: 8. CDR3 size: 15 residues. The V gene's germline CDR1 is SGHRS and CDR2 YFSETQ. The CDR3 nucleotides are TGCGCCAGCAGCTATGGACAGGGCCAGGGCAATGAGCAGTTCTTC. This codes for CASSYGQGQGNEQFF.

This clone was detected a few times. V gene TRBV5-4 combines with J gene TRBJ1-1, with D possibly matching TRBD1 (5 bases). The germline gives CDR1 SGHNT, CDR2 YYREEE (reference sequence). V was clipped by 5 bases and J by 1 base, with 9 bases between them. The CDR3 consists of 13 residues. The CDR3 protein is CASSFGQNTEAFF. The CDR3, as DNA: TGTGCCAGCAGTTTCGGACAGAACACTGAAGCTTTCTTT. The full variable domain, rest sourced from reference TRBV5-4 and TRBJ1-1, is ETGVTQSPTHLIKTRGQQVTLRCSSQSGHNTVSWYQQALGQGPQFIFQYYREEENGRGNFPPRFSGLQFPNYSSELNVNALELDDSALYLCASSFGQNTEAFFGQGTRLTVV.

The chain links TRBV7-9 to TRBJ2-7; 7 bases map to TRBD2. The CDR3 sequence is 15 residues long. Per the germline V gene, CDR1 is SEHNR and CDR2 is FQNEAQ (reference sequence). J lost 4 bases, V lost 4 bases, and 10 bases had no gene match. The CDR3 region is CASSSRTSIPYEQYF. The CDR3 region has the DNA TGTGCCAGCAGCTCCCGGACTAGTATCCCTTACGAGCAGTACTTC.

The chain combines TRBV29-1 with TRBJ2-7, with 8 positions matching TRBD1. Germline V gene data show CDR1 as SQVTM and CDR2 as ANQGSEA. The CDR3 spans 12 residues. The J segment lost 3 bases and the V segment lost 6 bases, leaving 4 bases of the junction unmatched. CDR3 in DNA: TGCAGCGTCGGACAGGGAGACTACGAGCAGTACTTC. Translated, it gives CSVGQGDYEQYF.